This is a list of T cell receptor beta chains from one sample in a study of CD8 T cells in Susac syndrome. TCRdb processed the immunoSEQ multiplex PCR reads anew with MiXCR; each CDR3 protein has one entry. The repertoire includes about 120,000 distinct CDR3 sequences, 93% of them detected once, and 0.093% sits in the top ten. The sequencing input was CD4+ T cells from PBMCs. These receptors were taken from a human donor with multiple sclerosis. Each CDR3 is given with its conserved first and last residue. A D gene is named only where the DNA matches it firmly. Only part of the rows carry a size: once, few, many, or a class if the clone is expanded.

j_gene: TRBJ1-2; d_gene: NA; abundance: NA; v_gene: TRBV29-1; CDR3nt: TGCAGCGTTAGGGGAAGGGTTGGCTACACCTTC; CDR3aa: CSVRGRVGYTF
j_gene: TRBJ2-7; d_gene: NA; abundance: NA; v_gene: TRBV30; CDR3nt: TGTGCCTGGAGTGTATTCGCAGGGGACCCCTACGAGCAGTACTTC; CDR3aa: CAWSVFAGDPYEQYF
j_gene: TRBJ2-4; d_gene: TRBD2; abundance: NA; v_gene: TRBV29-1; CDR3nt: TGCAGCGCCGGAGGCGGCCTGCGGGGGGGCCGTTCTGGAAACATTCAGTACTTC; CDR3aa: CSAGGGLRGGRSGNIQYF
j_gene: TRBJ1-4; d_gene: NA; abundance: NA; v_gene: TRBV5-4; CDR3nt: TGTGCCAGCAGCCCGGGGACTTCATCAACTAATGAAAAACTGTTTTTT; CDR3aa: CASSPGTSSTNEKLFF
j_gene: TRBJ2-7; d_gene: NA; abundance: NA; v_gene: TRBV27; CDR3nt: TGTGCCAGCAGTTGGGGGGACAGCAGGAAGGAGCAGTACTTC; CDR3aa: CASSWGDSRKEQYF
j_gene: TRBJ2-7; d_gene: NA; abundance: NA; v_gene: TRBV12-3/TRBV12-4; CDR3nt: TGTGCCAGCAGCCGACGCGCGGGGTCGATCTCCTACGAGCAGTACTTC; CDR3aa: CASSRRAGSISYEQYF
j_gene: TRBJ1-2; d_gene: NA; abundance: NA; v_gene: TRBV3-1; CDR3nt: TGTGCCAGCAGCCGAAACACAGGGTTTGCTGGCTACACCTTC; CDR3aa: CASSRNTGFAGYTF
j_gene: TRBJ2-7; d_gene: TRBD1; abundance: NA; v_gene: TRBV12-3/TRBV12-4; CDR3nt: TGTGCCAGCAGTTTAGGAGGGGGACAGCTCCTGGGCGAGCAGTACTTC; CDR3aa: CASSLGGGQLLGEQYF
j_gene: TRBJ1-1; d_gene: NA; abundance: NA; v_gene: TRBV18; CDR3nt: TGTGCCAGCTCACAGACGGAAAAAATGAACACTGAAGCTTTCTTT; CDR3aa: CASSQTEKMNTEAFF
j_gene: TRBJ1-2; d_gene: NA; abundance: NA; v_gene: TRBV4-1; CDR3nt: TGCGCCAGCAGCCAAGTCGGGGCCACGGGGGGCTACACCTTC; CDR3aa: CASSQVGATGGYTF
j_gene: TRBJ2-7; d_gene: NA; abundance: NA; v_gene: TRBV3-1; CDR3nt: TGTGCCAGCAGCCCCCTCGGATCCTCCTACGAGCAGTACTTC; CDR3aa: CASSPLGSSYEQYF
j_gene: TRBJ1-2; d_gene: NA; abundance: NA; v_gene: TRBV7-2; CDR3nt: TGTGCCAGCAGCGCACAAATGGGGGGAGAAGGCTACACCTTC; CDR3aa: CASSAQMGGEGYTF
j_gene: TRBJ2-5; d_gene: TRBD1; abundance: NA; v_gene: TRBV12-5; CDR3nt: TGTGCTAGTGGTTTGCGCAGGGGACAGGGGGCCTGGGAGACCCAGTACTTC; CDR3aa: CASGLRRGQGAWETQYF
j_gene: TRBJ2-3; d_gene: TRBD2; abundance: once; v_gene: TRBV29-1; CDR3nt: TGCAGCGTAAGGGAGGGAGCGGCAACCACAGATACGCAGTATTTT; CDR3aa: CSVREGAATTDTQYF
j_gene: TRBJ2-2; d_gene: NA; abundance: NA; v_gene: TRBV5-8; CDR3nt: TGTGCCAGCAGCTTGGCCTTACAGCCCGCGAACACCGGGGAGCTGTTTTTT; CDR3aa: CASSLALQPANTGELFF
j_gene: TRBJ1-1; d_gene: TRBD1; abundance: NA; v_gene: TRBV20-1; CDR3nt: TGCAGTGCTAGAGACACGGGACAGGGAGACACTGAAGCTTTCTTT; CDR3aa: CSARDTGQGDTEAFF
j_gene: TRBJ2-5; d_gene: TRBD2; abundance: NA; v_gene: TRBV5-1; CDR3nt: TGCGCCAGCAGCTCGACCCTAGCGGGGGGTAACCAAGAGACCCAGTACTTC; CDR3aa: CASSSTLAGGNQETQYF
j_gene: TRBJ2-3; d_gene: NA; abundance: NA; v_gene: TRBV12-3/TRBV12-4; CDR3nt: TGTGCCAGCAGTGCGACCGCGACCACAGATACGCAGTATTTT; CDR3aa: CASSATATTDTQYF
j_gene: TRBJ1-1; d_gene: NA; abundance: NA; v_gene: TRBV30; CDR3nt: TGTGCCTGGAGGAGACCGGACCGAAATGAAGCTTTCTTT; CDR3aa: CAWRRPDRNEAFF
j_gene: TRBJ1-2; d_gene: TRBD1; abundance: NA; v_gene: TRBV9; CDR3nt: TGTGCCAGCAGCGTAGGACCGGGACAGAACTATGGCTACACCTTC; CDR3aa: CASSVGPGQNYGYTF
j_gene: TRBJ2-7; d_gene: NA; abundance: NA; v_gene: TRBV3-1; CDR3nt: TGTGCCAGCAGCCCCGGCGGAGGGAGCCGCTACGAGCAGTACTTC; CDR3aa: CASSPGGGSRYEQYF
j_gene: TRBJ1-2; d_gene: NA; abundance: NA; v_gene: TRBV25-1; CDR3nt: TGTGCCAGCAGCCCAGGGGCCCAAATGAGGGGCTACACCTTC; CDR3aa: CASSPGAQMRGYTF
j_gene: TRBJ2-3; d_gene: NA; abundance: NA; v_gene: TRBV4-2; CDR3nt: TGTGCCAGCAGCCAAGACGGGGTGAAGGGCACAGATACGCAGTATTTT; CDR3aa: CASSQDGVKGTDTQYF
j_gene: TRBJ1-2; d_gene: NA; abundance: NA; v_gene: TRBV20-1; CDR3nt: TGCAGTGCTAGAGGGGACCTGTCCCTTTATGGCTACACCTTC; CDR3aa: CSARGDLSLYGYTF
j_gene: TRBJ2-5; d_gene: NA; abundance: NA; v_gene: TRBV6-5; CDR3nt: TGTGCCAGCAGTTACTCCCCGCAGTCACAGACCCAGTACTTC; CDR3aa: CASSYSPQSQTQYF
j_gene: TRBJ1-1; d_gene: NA; abundance: NA; v_gene: TRBV30; CDR3nt: TGTGCCTGGAGTATACCGTCGACTGAAGCTTTCTTT; CDR3aa: CAWSIPSTEAFF
j_gene: TRBJ1-4; d_gene: NA; abundance: NA; v_gene: TRBV5-1; CDR3nt: TGCGCCAGCAGCTTGGCCGATAGATCAACTAATGAAAAACTGTTTTTT; CDR3aa: CASSLADRSTNEKLFF
j_gene: TRBJ1-1; d_gene: NA; abundance: once; v_gene: TRBV20-1; CDR3nt: TGCAGTGCTAGAGCAGACAGAGACACTGAAGCTTTCTTT; CDR3aa: CSARADRDTEAFF
j_gene: TRBJ2-2; d_gene: TRBD1; abundance: NA; v_gene: TRBV10-3; CDR3nt: TGTGCCATCACCTCCGGGACAGACACGAACACCGGGGAGCTGTTTTTT; CDR3aa: CAITSGTDTNTGELFF
j_gene: TRBJ1-4; d_gene: NA; abundance: NA; v_gene: TRBV2; CDR3nt: TGTGCCAGCAGTGAAGGAAAACTGTTTTTT; CDR3aa: CASSEGKLFF
j_gene: TRBJ1-2; d_gene: NA; abundance: NA; v_gene: TRBV23-1; CDR3nt: TGCGCCAGCAGTCAATCTGTTTTCTGGCACGTCTATGGCTACACCTTC; CDR3aa: CASSQSVFWHVYGYTF
j_gene: TRBJ2-3; d_gene: NA; abundance: NA; v_gene: TRBV3-1; CDR3nt: TGTGCCAGCAGCCACACAAACACAGATACGCAGTATTTT; CDR3aa: CASSHTNTDTQYF